The 31 T cell receptor beta chains below were found in one sample sequenced in a study of blood T cell repertoires in COVID-19. TCRdb's copy holds only in-frame clones and misses some; the assay was immunoSEQ multiplex PCR. The repertoire includes 150,000 to 180,000 clones, about four fifths of them detected once, and about 29% sits in the top ten. Sequenced material: peripheral blood. These receptors were collected from a woman in her sixties with acute or convalescent COVID-19.

The rearrangement uses TRBV5-1 and TRBJ1-5; 7 bases map to TRBD1. Germline trimming cut 4 bases from V and 4 bases from J; bases unmatched to any gene: 8. The CDR3 runs 15 residues. Per the germline V gene, CDR1 is SGHRS and CDR2 is YFSETQ. CDR3 protein: CASSLHPGGNQPQHF. As DNA, the CDR3 is TGCGCCAGCAGCCTCCACCCAGGGGGAAATCAGCCCCAGCATTTT.

The J gene is TRBJ2-3, the V gene TRBV19; 10 nucleotides line up with TRBD1. The CDR3 consists of 14 residues. With 4 bases clipped from V and 4 bases from J, the junction kept 2 bases outside the gene matches. Germline assignment: CDR1 LNHDA and CDR2 SQIVND (reference sequence). CDR3 nucleotide sequence: TGTGCCAGTAGTAATGGACAGGGGGCAGATACGCAGTATTTT. Its translation is CASSNGQGADTQYF.

The rearrangement links TRBV15 to TRBJ1-2; D is perhaps TRBD1 (6 bases). CDR3 length equals 15 residues. V was shortened by 5 bases and J by 8 bases, with 21 bases between the two germline ends. Germline CDR1 LNHNV, CDR2 YYDKDF (reference sequence). Here the CDR3 reads CATSPTRGGPHGYTF. CDR3 DNA: TGTGCCACCAGCCCGACGCGGGGGGGGCCTCACGGCTACACCTTC.

The chain joins TRBV6-6 to TRBJ2-6; no firm D call. V shed 0 bases and J shed 1 base, with 4 bases lying between them. Germline lookup yields CDR1 MNHNY and CDR2 SVGAGI (reference sequence). The CDR3 is 15 amino acids. For the CDR3, the DNA is TGTGCCAGCAGTTACTCCGGTTCTGGGGCCAACGTCCTGACTTTC. Protein product: CASSYSGSGANVLTF.

This CDR3 is CASSEPGKNTEAFF. DNA of the CDR3: TGTGCCAGCAGTGAGCCAGGGAAGAACACTGAAGCTTTCTTT. This chain uses TRBV6-1 with TRBJ1-1; D is possibly TRBD1 (5 bases). CDR1 is MNHNS, CDR2 SASEGT, per germline. V gave up 3 bases and J gave up 1 base, with 9 bases separating them. The CDR3 has 14 amino acids.

J is TRBJ1-1 and V is TRBV7-2; 9 nucleotides agree with TRBD1. The CDR3 length is 15 residues. Germline-derived CDR1 and CDR2 are SGHTA and FQGNSA. The V and J ends lost 1 base and 3 bases, in that order; junction bases with no gene match: 3. In DNA form, the CDR3 reads TGTGCCAGCAGCTTAGGGGGGACAGGGTACACTGAAGCTTTCTTT. As protein: CASSLGGTGYTEAFF.

This chain joins TRBV19 and TRBJ1-2, with TRBD1 matching 12 bases. The germline V gene encodes CDR1 LNHDA and CDR2 SQIVND (reference sequence). The CDR3 has 17 residues. V was clipped by 1 base and J by 6 bases; unmatched bases: 9. DNA of the CDR3: TGTGCCAGTAGTATAGTCGAGGGACAGGGGGCGCGTCATGGCTACACCTTC. It yields the protein CASSIVEGQGARHGYTF.

This clone was seen once. J is TRBJ2-7 and V is TRBV2; 8 nucleotides align to TRBD1. From germline, CDR1 is SNHLY and CDR2 FYNNEI. The CDR3 has 14 residues. V shed 7 bases and J 4 bases; nucleotides not matched to a gene: 9. In DNA, the CDR3 is TGTGCCAGCACCCCGGACAGGGTTAGATACGAGCAGTACTTC. Residues: CASTPDRVRYEQYF.

With regard to this clone: The identical CDR3 is also encoded by other nucleotide sequences in the sample. The rearrangement joins TRBV9 to TRBJ2-1; 12 bases fit TRBD2. CDR1 and CDR2 from the germline V gene are SGDLS and YYNGEE. The CDR3 spans 15 residues. V trimming: 4 bases; J trimming: 7 bases; junction bases outside the gene matches: 6. The CDR3 region is CASSPGLAGNNEQFF. CDR3 coding DNA: TGTGCCAGCAGCCCAGGACTAGCGGGGAATAATGAGCAGTTCTTC.

V and J are TRBV7-9 and TRBJ1-2; the D is unclear. CDR1 is SEHNR, CDR2 FQNEAQ, per germline (reference sequence). V was cut by 2 bases and J by 8 bases, with 12 bases left in between. This CDR3 contains 13 residues. CDR3 in amino acids: CASSLLQSAGYTF. The CDR3 DNA reads TGTGCCAGCAGCTTACTACAAAGCGCGGGCTACACCTTC. Supplemented by reference TRBV7-9 and TRBJ1-2, the full variable domain reads DTGVSQNPRHKITKRGQNVTFRCDPISEHNRLYWYRQTLGQGPEFLTYFQNEAQLEKSRLLSDRFSAERPKGSFSTLEIQRTEQGDSAMYLCASSLLQSAGYTFGSGTRLTVV.

The CDR3 reads CASTFGGSLYEQYF. CDR3 DNA: TGTGCCAGCACTTTCGGGGGGTCTTTGTACGAGCAGTACTTC. The chain combines TRBV2 with TRBJ2-7; 7 nucleotides agree with TRBD2. V lost 7 bases, J lost 4 bases, and 10 bases stayed unmatched. Germline lookup yields CDR1 SNHLY and CDR2 FYNNEI. The CDR3 is 14 residues long.

CDR3 coding DNA: TGTGCCAGCAGCCAAGCAGCGGGGAACCAAGAGACCCAGTACTTC. This translates into CASSQAAGNQETQYF. V is TRBV14 and J is TRBJ2-5; 7 nucleotides match TRBD2. The CDR3 totals 15 residues. The junction had 2 bases not matched to a gene; V was cut back by 1 base and J by 0 bases. Germline V lookup: CDR1 SGHDN, CDR2 FVKESK. The full variable domain, completed using reference TRBV14 and TRBJ2-5, is EAGVTQFPSHSVIEKGQTVTLRCDPISGHDNLYWYRRVMGKEIKFLLHFVKESKQDESGMPNNRFLAERTGGTYSTLKVQPAELEDSGVYFCASSQAAGNQETQYFGPGTRLLVL.

In this sample, this clone turned up a few times. V gene TRBV19 combines with J gene TRBJ1-1; 8 bases are a match to TRBD1. There are 13 residues in the CDR3. Unmatched junction bases numbered 2, after V lost 3 bases and J lost 5 bases. In germline, CDR1 is LNHDA, CDR2 SQIVND (reference sequence). The CDR3 loop is CASSIDRGTEAFF. CDR3 nucleotide sequence: TGTGCCAGTAGTATTGACAGGGGAACTGAAGCTTTCTTT.

The chain uses TRBV6-6 and TRBJ2-7, with 7 bases that match TRBD1. V lost 4 bases to trimming and J lost 3 bases; unmatched junction nucleotides: 6. CDR3 length: 14 residues. Germline CDR1 reads MNHNY; CDR2 reads SVGAGI (reference sequence). CDR3 protein: CASSSGTAIYEQYV. Here the CDR3 DNA reads TGTGCCAGCAGTTCCGGGACAGCTATCTACGAGCAGTACGTC.

V and J are TRBV18 and TRBJ1-1; D remains ambiguous. Germline V lookup: CDR1 KGHSH, CDR2 LQKENI. This CDR3 region has 13 residues. The ends were cut back, 1 base at V and 4 bases at J, with 7 bases in the middle. The CDR3 bases are TGTGCCAGCTCACCACAACCGGGCACTGAAGCTTTCTTT. It specifies CASSPQPGTEAFF.

In nucleotides, the CDR3 is TGTGCCAGCAGCCCCCTACGGGGAATTGGGGAGCTGTTTTTT. Residues: CASSPLRGIGELFF. The chain combines TRBV6-5 with TRBJ2-2, with D possibly TRBD2 on 5 matching bases. CDR3 length: 14 residues. Germline V lookup: CDR1 MNHEY, CDR2 SVGAGI. The V end lost 6 bases, the J end lost 8 bases, and 16 bases lay between the germline ends.

This chain uses TRBV19 with TRBJ1-3; D remains unclear. Germline V gives CDR1 LNHDA, CDR2 SQIVND (reference sequence). Trimming removed 5 bases at V and 0 bases at J, with 14 bases between. CDR3 size: 16 residues. The DNA of the CDR3 is TGTGCCAGTAGTCGCGGCAGCCGGAGCTCTGGAAACACCATATATTTT. Encoded protein: CASSRGSRSSGNTIYF.

This clone occurred a few times. The chain uses TRBV4-1 and TRBJ1-4; 7 bases align to TRBD1. V dropped 2 bases and J dropped 8; count of bases not matched to a gene: 11. Germline CDR1 is MGHRA and CDR2 is YSYEKL. The CDR3 is 16 residues long. In DNA form, the CDR3 reads TGCGCCAGCAGCCAACTCCCCGGGACAGTACGGGAAAAACTGTTTTTT. Residues: CASSQLPGTVREKLFF.

This chain joins TRBV10-3 and TRBJ2-7; 10 bases match TRBD1. Germline V lookup: CDR1 ENHRY, CDR2 SYGVKD. CDR3 size: 15 residues. V lost 2 bases to trimming and J lost 4 bases; unmatched junction nucleotides: 5. The CDR3 bases are TGTGCCATCAGTGAGGGGGGGACAGGGGCATACGAGCAGTACGTC. Translation gives CAISEGGTGAYEQYV.

The chain has TRBV7-2 and TRBJ1-6; TRBD1 is a possible D gene (6 bases). V lost 3 bases and J lost 9, with 12 bases in between. CDR1 and CDR2 (germline): SGHTA, FQGNSA. The CDR3 has 14 amino acids. CDR3 amino acids: CASSFSGAGSPLHF. For the CDR3, the DNA is TGTGCCAGCAGCTTCTCAGGGGCCGGTTCACCCCTCCACTTT. Together with reference TRBV7-2 and TRBJ1-6, the CDR3 gives the full variable domain: GAGVSQSPSNKVTEKGKDVELRCDPISGHTALYWYRQSLGQGLEFLIYFQGNSAPDKSGLPSDRFSAERTGGSVSTLTIQRTQQEDSAVYLCASSFSGAGSPLHFGNGTRLTVT.

The rearrangement links TRBV7-9 to TRBJ1-1; D unclear. Trimming took off 5 bases at V and 1 base at J, with 11 bases between the two ends. The CDR3 covers 14 residues. The germline V gene has CDR1 SEHNR and CDR2 FQNEAQ (reference sequence). The CDR3 is CASSIIFKNTEAFF. CDR3 nucleotide sequence: TGTGCCAGCAGCATAATCTTTAAGAACACTGAAGCTTTCTTT.

This sequence joins TRBV7-2 and TRBJ1-1; 10 positions agree with TRBD1. Trimming removed 5 bases from V and 4 bases from J; junction bases left unmatched: 7. The germline V gene has CDR1 SGHTA and CDR2 FQGNSA. The CDR3 totals 15 residues. CDR3 nucleotide sequence: TGTGCCAGCAGCGACCAGACAGGGGGCCGCACTGAAGCTTTCTTT. It yields the protein CASSDQTGGRTEAFF.

This chain links TRBV11-2 with TRBJ1-3; 8 nucleotides line up with TRBD1. This CDR3 is 16 amino acids long. Germline CDR1 and CDR2: SGHAT and FQNNGV. After removal of 2 bases from V and 0 bases from J, the junction contained 3 bases not matched to a gene. This CDR3 is CASSLSGTGSGNTIYF. CDR3 nucleotide sequence: TGTGCCAGCAGCTTATCCGGGACAGGCTCTGGAAACACCATATATTTT. The whole variable domain, remainder taken from reference TRBV11-2 and TRBJ1-3, is EAGVAQSPRYKIIEKRQSVAFWCNPISGHATLYWYQQILGQGPKLLIQFQNNGVVDDSQLPKDRFSAERLKGVDSTLKIQPAKLEDSAVYLCASSLSGTGSGNTIYFGEGSWLTVV.

V usage is TRBV7-9 and J usage is TRBJ1-2, with unresolved D. Deletions cut 8 bases from V and 4 bases from J, with 20 bases between. The germline gives CDR1 SEHNR, CDR2 FQNEAQ (reference sequence). This CDR3 is 15 amino acids long. The DNA for the CDR3 is TGTGCCAGCGGTCTACAGTCAGGAAAAGTCTATGGCTACACCTTC. Translating it yields CASGLQSGKVYGYTF.

The chain employs TRBV5-8 and TRBJ1-4; 8 nucleotides align to TRBD1. CDR1 SGHTS and CDR2 YDEGEE come from the germline V gene. Trimming took 3 bases from V and 0 from J; bases not matched to a gene: 4. This CDR3 is built from 16 residues. Here the CDR3 DNA reads TGTGCCAGCAGCTCAGGGACAGGTGCAACTAATGAAAAACTGTTTTTT. Its protein product is CASSSGTGATNEKLFF.

The rearrangement joins TRBV7-3 to TRBJ2-3; TRBD2 is a possible D gene (7 bases). This CDR3 contains 15 residues. V shed 3 bases and J shed 4 bases, with 14 bases lying between them. CDR1 is SGHTA, CDR2 FQGTGA, per germline. CDR3 bases: TGTGCCAGCAGCTTCCTGGGGGGGGCCTCAGATACGCAGTATTTT. Translated: CASSFLGGASDTQYF. The complete variable domain, with remaining parts taken from reference TRBV7-3 and TRBJ2-3, reads GAGVSQTPSNKVTEKGKYVELRCDPISGHTALYWYRQSLGQGPEFLIYFQGTGAADDSGLPNDRFFAVRPEGSVSTLKIQRTERGDSAVYLCASSFLGGASDTQYFGPGTRLTVL.

V and J are TRBV6-6 and TRBJ1-2, with 7 bases lining up with TRBD1. Germline V gene lookup returns CDR1 MNHNY and CDR2 SVGAGI (reference sequence). J lost 2 bases, V lost 6 bases, and 9 bases had no gene match. The CDR3 length is 15 residues. The CDR3 sequence: CASSLKTGINYGYTF. The DNA for the CDR3 is TGTGCCAGCAGCCTAAAGACAGGGATAAACTATGGCTACACCTTC.

Only one count was recorded for this clone. The chain employs TRBV5-1 and TRBJ2-7, with 10 positions matching TRBD1. The germline gives CDR1 SGHRS, CDR2 YFSETQ. The trim removed 6 bases at V and 7 bases at J, leaving 10 bases unmatched. The CDR3 is made up of 14 amino acids. The CDR3 spells CASTLWDRGLEQYF. In nucleotides, the CDR3 is TGCGCCAGCACTCTCTGGGACAGGGGTTTAGAGCAGTACTTC. The full variable domain, with the rest looked up from reference TRBV5-1 and TRBJ2-7, is KAGVTQTPRYLIKTRGQQVTLSCSPISGHRSVSWYQQTPGQGLQFLFEYFSETQRNKGNFPGRFSGRQFSNSRSEMNVSTLELGDSALYLCASTLWDRGLEQYFGPGTRLTVT.

Only one count was recorded for this clone. The chain carries TRBV28 and TRBJ1-2; weak D call: TRBD1 (6 bases). The V end was cut by 10 bases, the J end by 6 bases, with 15 bases between. The length of the CDR3 is 12 residues. CDR1 MDHEN and CDR2 SYDVKM come from the germline V gene. CDR3 region: CATPKRGNGYTF. The CDR3 DNA reads TGTGCCACCCCGAAGAGGGGGAATGGCTACACCTTC.

This chain connects TRBV5-1 to TRBJ1-4; D is perhaps TRBD1 (6 bases). V lost 4 bases and J 8 bases, leaving 18 bases between the germline ends. This CDR3 contains 15 residues. Germline lookup yields CDR1 SGHRS and CDR2 YFSETQ. This CDR3 is CASSPVQGLGEKLFF. The CDR3 DNA follows: TGCGCCAGCAGCCCCGTACAGGGCTTGGGGGAAAAACTGTTTTTT.

The rearrangement links TRBV2 to TRBJ2-2; D is unclear. Germline CDR1 SNHLY, CDR2 FYNNEI. The germline V and J ends were trimmed by 6 bases and 5 bases, with 7 bases remaining between them. CDR3 length: 12 residues. In DNA form, the CDR3 reads TGTGCCAGCAGGAGGCTTACCGGGGAGCTGTTTTTT. It translates to CASRRLTGELFF.